This T cell receptor (beta chain) emerged from a study of blood T cells in healthy people across ages. General study points: The study found more naive CD4+ cells and higher diversity in long-lived than aged donors.

Worth noting for this clonotype: The antigen remains undetermined.

A sample-barcoded 5' primer and a J-beta primer mix were used in a second PCR of roughly 7 to 11 cycles. MiXCR was run by TCRdb on the 5' RACE reads, yielding one entry per CDR3 protein. The sample consists of more than 1,400,000 distinct CDR3 sequences, 42% of them appearing once. Germline V gene data show CDR1 as MNHEY and CDR2 as SVGEGT. This CDR3 comprises 14 residues. The germline V and J ends were trimmed by 5 bases and 11 bases, with 21 bases remaining between them. This TCR was recovered from a woman in her late teens or twenties in good health. Sequencing was carried out using blood. The genes are TRBV6-2 or TRBV6-3 and TRBJ2-5, with a possible D match to TRBD2 (5 bases). In DNA form, the CDR3 reads TGTGCCAGCAGTCCCCTTGGGTCCGCGGGTGAGCAGTACTTC. This sequence encodes CASSPLGSAGEQYF.